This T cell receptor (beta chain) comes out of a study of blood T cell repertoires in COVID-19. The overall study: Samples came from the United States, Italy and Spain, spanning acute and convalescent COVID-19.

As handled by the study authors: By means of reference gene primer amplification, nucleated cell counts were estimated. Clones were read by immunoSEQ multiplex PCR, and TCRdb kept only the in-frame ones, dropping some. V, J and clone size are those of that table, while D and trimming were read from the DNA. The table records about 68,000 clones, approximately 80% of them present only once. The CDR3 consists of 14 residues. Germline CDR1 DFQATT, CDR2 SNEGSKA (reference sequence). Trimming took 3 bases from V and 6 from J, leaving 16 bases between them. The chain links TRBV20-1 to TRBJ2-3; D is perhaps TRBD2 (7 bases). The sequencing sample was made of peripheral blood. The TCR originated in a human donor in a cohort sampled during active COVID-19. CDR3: CSASRGGGVDTQYF. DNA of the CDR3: TGCAGTGCTAGTCGTGGGGGGGGCGTGGATACGCAGTATTTT.